The sequence of this T cell receptor (beta chain) was determined in a study of CD8 T cells in ankylosing spondylitis. CDR1 is ENHRY and CDR2 is SYGVKD in the germline V gene. Trimming cost V 6 bases and J 0 bases; bases outside gene matches: 8. The length of the CDR3 is 16 residues. TCRdb re-called the 5' RACE reads with MiXCR, one entry per CDR3 protein. The repertoire holds 200,000 to 250,000 distinct CDR3 sequences, with roughly 26% as singletons. The sequence derives from a male donor with ankylosing spondylitis or in good health (not recorded which). Sequencing input: blood, either unsorted or a sorted T cell fraction (not recorded which). This chain uses TRBV10-3 with TRBJ2-7, with 10 positions matching TRBD1. CDR3 nucleotide sequence: TGTGCCATCAGAGCGTACGGGACAGGGGACTCCTACGAGCAGTACTTC. Translating gives CAIRAYGTGDSYEQYF.